This is a list of T cell receptor beta chains from one sample in a study of blood T cell repertoires in COVID-19. The protocol was immunoSEQ multiplex PCR, while the TCRdb copy is restricted to in-frame clones and leaves out a portion. The table records about 270,000 clones, about 87% of them present only once. The sample consisted of PBMCs or T cells enriched from blood (not recorded which). The receptors come from a woman aged 45-65 years who had recovered from COVID-19. CDR3s include the opening cysteine and the closing phenylalanine or tryptophan.

V	J	CDR3
TRBV30	TRBJ2-7	CAWTGTATTSEQYF
TRBV18	TRBJ1-1	CASSPQENYTPQGSTEAFF
TRBV6-5	TRBJ1-5	CASSYVAGVWPQHF
TRBV11-2	TRBJ2-7	CASSTGGVGEQYF
TRBV18	TRBJ2-7	CASSQPGQGAWEQYF
TRBV28	TRBJ1-2	CASSKQQGFYGYTF
TRBV18	TRBJ2-1	CASSRATSGMVYNEQFF
TRBV5-8	TRBJ2-5	CASPLWGGVRETQYF
TRBV18	TRBJ1-1	CASSPFTGVDTEAFF
TRBV27	TRBJ2-1	CASSSWTSGRSEQFF
TRBV6-5	TRBJ2-7	CASSQPGLAVREQYF
TRBV11-3	TRBJ2-5	CASSLDSRGETQYF
TRBV4-3	TRBJ1-2	CASSQDRIYGYTF
TRBV29-1	TRBJ2-3	CSVEAPWSSGRNGVGDTQYF
TRBV7-8	TRBJ2-1	CASSLGRGSYREQFF
TRBV30	TRBJ1-1	CAWIRTGGTEAFF
TRBV27	TRBJ2-3	CASSLGQGFRTDTQYF
TRBV7-9	TRBJ2-5	CASSRRSSGQETQYF
TRBV2	TRBJ2-1	CASSSTSGTYNEQFF
TRBV28	TRBJ2-2	CASYPGGQITGELFF
TRBV28	TRBJ1-2	CASSLSYGYTF
TRBV30	TRBJ1-1	CAWSGQTTEAFF
TRBV20-1	TRBJ2-5	CSASLRSGRTQETQYF
TRBV19	TRBJ2-3	CASTSTGQGPPDTQYF
TRBV2	TRBJ2-3	CASSEGDRGTDTQYF
TRBV11-2	TRBJ2-1	CASSSRTGRLYNEQFF
TRBV4-3	TRBJ2-2	CASSQPRTGGNYAGELFF
TRBV6-2/TRBV6-3	TRBJ1-6	CASSTRDYRGDSPLHF
TRBV11-2	TRBJ2-1	CASSPNRPSNEQFF
TRBV9	TRBJ1-4	CASSVANRWNEKLFF
TRBV7-2	TRBJ2-5	CASSSRQARETQYF
TRBV6-5	TRBJ1-5	CASKRTGINQPQHF
TRBV30	TRBJ2-7	CAWSAGRTYEQYF
TRBV5-6	TRBJ1-5	CASSFFDGTGGQPQHF
TRBV19	TRBJ2-1	CASSSYGGTSGRGEQFF
TRBV10-3	TRBJ2-7	CAISESQSPAGSGEQYF
TRBV7-9	TRBJ1-1	CASSLSLHRDDKNTEAFF
TRBV12-3/TRBV12-4	TRBJ2-1	CASSLSSLDEQFF
TRBV7-2	TRBJ1-5	CASSLAGQGAGQPQHF
TRBV5-6	TRBJ1-2	CASSSRDRRYGYTF
TRBV28	TRBJ1-3	CASSLVQNSGNTIYF
TRBV29-1	TRBJ2-7	CSVEVDGSSYEQYF
TRBV7-2	TRBJ1-4	CASTSTGTGAEKLFF